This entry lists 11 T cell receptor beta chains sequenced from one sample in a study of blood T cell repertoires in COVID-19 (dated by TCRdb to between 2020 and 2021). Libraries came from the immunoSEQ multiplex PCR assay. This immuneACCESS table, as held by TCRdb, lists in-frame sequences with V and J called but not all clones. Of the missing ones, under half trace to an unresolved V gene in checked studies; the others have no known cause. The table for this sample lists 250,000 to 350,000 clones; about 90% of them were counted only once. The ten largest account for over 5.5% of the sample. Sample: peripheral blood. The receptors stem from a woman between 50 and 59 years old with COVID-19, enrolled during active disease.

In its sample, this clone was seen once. CDR3 sequence: CASSLSGAYEQYF. CDR3 nucleotides: TGCGCCAGCAGCTTGTCCGGTGCTTACGAGCAGTACTTC. This rearrangement joins TRBV5-1 to TRBJ2-7; D is ambiguous. The CDR3 extends over 13 amino acids. Germline V CDR1 and CDR2: SGHRS, YFSETQ. The V gene lost 1 base and the J gene lost 4 bases, with 9 bases spanning the gap.

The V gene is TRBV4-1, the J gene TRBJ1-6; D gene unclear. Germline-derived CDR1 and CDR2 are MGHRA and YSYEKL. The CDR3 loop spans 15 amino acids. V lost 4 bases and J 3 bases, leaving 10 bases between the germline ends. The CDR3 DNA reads TGCGCCAGCAGCCTCCAGAACTACTATAATTCACCCCTCCACTTT. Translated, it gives CASSLQNYYNSPLHF.

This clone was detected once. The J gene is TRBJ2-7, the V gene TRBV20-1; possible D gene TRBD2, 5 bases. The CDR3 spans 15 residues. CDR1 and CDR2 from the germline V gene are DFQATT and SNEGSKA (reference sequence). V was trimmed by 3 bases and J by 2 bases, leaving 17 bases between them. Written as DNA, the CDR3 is TGCAGTGCTAGTAGGCTGGACTCAAAGGCCTACGAGCAGTACTTC. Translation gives CSASRLDSKAYEQYF.

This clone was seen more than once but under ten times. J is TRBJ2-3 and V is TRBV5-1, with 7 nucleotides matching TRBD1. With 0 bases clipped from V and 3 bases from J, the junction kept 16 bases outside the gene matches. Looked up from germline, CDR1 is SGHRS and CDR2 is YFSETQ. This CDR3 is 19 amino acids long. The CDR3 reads CASSLAIQGWTGRTDTQYF. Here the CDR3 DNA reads TGCGCCAGCAGCTTGGCCATTCAGGGTTGGACAGGTAGGACAGATACGCAGTATTTT.

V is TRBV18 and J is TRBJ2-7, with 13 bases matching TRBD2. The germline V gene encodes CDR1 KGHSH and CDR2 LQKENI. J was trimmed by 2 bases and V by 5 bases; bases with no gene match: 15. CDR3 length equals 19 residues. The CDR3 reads CASSGRRPGTSGMTYEQYF. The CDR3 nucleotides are TGTGCCAGCTCAGGGAGGCGTCCCGGGACTAGCGGGATGACCTACGAGCAGTACTTC.

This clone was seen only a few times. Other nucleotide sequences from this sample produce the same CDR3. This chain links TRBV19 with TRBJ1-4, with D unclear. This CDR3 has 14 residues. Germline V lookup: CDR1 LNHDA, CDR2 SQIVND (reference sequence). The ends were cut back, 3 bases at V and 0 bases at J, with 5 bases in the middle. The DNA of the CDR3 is TGTGCCAGTAGTATTAGTGCAACTAATGAAAAACTGTTTTTT. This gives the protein CASSISATNEKLFF.

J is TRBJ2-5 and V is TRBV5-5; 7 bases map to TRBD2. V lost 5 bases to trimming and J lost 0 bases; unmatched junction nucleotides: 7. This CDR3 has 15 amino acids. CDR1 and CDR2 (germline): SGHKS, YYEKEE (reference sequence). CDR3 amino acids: CASSLTSRYQETQYF. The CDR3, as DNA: TGTGCCAGCAGTCTGACTAGCAGGTACCAAGAGACCCAGTACTTC.

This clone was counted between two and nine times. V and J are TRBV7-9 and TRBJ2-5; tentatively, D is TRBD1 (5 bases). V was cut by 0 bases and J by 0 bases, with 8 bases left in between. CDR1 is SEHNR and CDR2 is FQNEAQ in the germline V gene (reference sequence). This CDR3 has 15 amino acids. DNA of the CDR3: TGTGCCAGCAGCTTAGCAAAGGGGAACCAAGAGACCCAGTACTTC. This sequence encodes CASSLAKGNQETQYF. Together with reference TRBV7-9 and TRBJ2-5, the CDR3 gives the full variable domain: DTGVSQNPRHKITKRGQNVTFRCDPISEHNRLYWYRQTLGQGPEFLTYFQNEAQLEKSRLLSDRFSAERPKGSFSTLEIQRTEQGDSAMYLCASSLAKGNQETQYFGPGTRLLVL.

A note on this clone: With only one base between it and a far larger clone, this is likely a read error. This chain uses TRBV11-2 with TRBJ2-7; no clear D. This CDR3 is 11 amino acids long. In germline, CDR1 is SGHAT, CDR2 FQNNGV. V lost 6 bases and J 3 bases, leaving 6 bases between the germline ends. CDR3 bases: TGTGCCAGCAGGTTACTCTACGAGCAGTACTTC. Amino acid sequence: CASRLLYEQYF. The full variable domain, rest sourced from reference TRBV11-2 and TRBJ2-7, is EAGVAQSPRYKIIEKRQSVAFWCNPISGHATLYWYQQILGQGPKLLIQFQNNGVVDDSQLPKDRFSAERLKGVDSTLKIQPAKLEDSAVYLCASRLLYEQYFGPGTRLTVT.

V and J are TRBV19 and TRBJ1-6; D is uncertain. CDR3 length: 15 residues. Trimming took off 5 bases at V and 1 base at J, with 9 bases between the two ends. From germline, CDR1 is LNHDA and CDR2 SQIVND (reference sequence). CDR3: CASSPTISYNSPLHF. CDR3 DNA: TGTGCCAGTAGTCCTACCATTTCCTATAATTCACCCCTCCACTTT.

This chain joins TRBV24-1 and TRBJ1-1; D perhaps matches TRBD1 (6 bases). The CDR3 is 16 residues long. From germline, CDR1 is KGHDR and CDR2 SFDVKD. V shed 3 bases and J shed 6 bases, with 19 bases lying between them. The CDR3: CATSDPINPGVAEAFF. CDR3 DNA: TGTGCCACCAGTGATCCAATAAATCCAGGGGTGGCTGAAGCTTTCTTT.